A single sample gave rise to the 18 T cell receptor beta chains below, sequenced in a study of patients and donors after allogeneic stem cell transplantation. TCRdb reprocessed the RT-PCR reads with MiXCR, giving one entry per CDR3 protein. The sample has under 200,000 distinct CDR3 sequences, approximately 31% seen once. Material: blood, either unsorted or a sorted T cell fraction (not recorded which). Receptor source: a human donor who was either an allogeneic HSCT recipient or a stem cell or donor lymphocyte infusion donor (not recorded which). It is not recorded whose cells these are; they may come from a transplant donor.

This clonotype was counted a single time. The chain links TRBV4-2 to TRBJ2-4; unclear D gene. The CDR3 is 17 residues long. Germline loops: CDR1 LGHNA, CDR2 YNFKEQ. Between the trimmed V and J ends, which lost 0 bases and 3 bases, there was a span of 15 bases. Here the CDR3 reads CASSQDGALPGKNIQYF. The CDR3 DNA reads TGTGCCAGCAGCCAAGATGGCGCCCTCCCGGGCAAAAACATTCAGTACTTC.

The chain employs TRBV7-6 and TRBJ2-2, with TRBD2 identical over 8 bases. With 5 bases clipped from V and 5 bases from J, the junction kept 7 bases outside the gene matches. The CDR3 consists of 15 residues. Germline V gene sequence: CDR1 SGHVS, CDR2 FNYEAQ. The CDR3, as DNA: TGTGCCAGCAGCCCGTCACTAGCGGTTACCGGGGAGCTGTTTTTT. Translated, it gives CASSPSLAVTGELFF.

This clonotype was observed at least ten times. DNA of the CDR3: TGTGCCAGCAGTTTATCCCCCGGGACAGGGCCGGATGGCTACACCTTC. It specifies CASSLSPGTGPDGYTF. The chain joins TRBV12-3 or TRBV12-4 to TRBJ1-2, with 9 bases fitting TRBD1. V lost 2 bases, J lost 6 bases, and 10 bases stayed unmatched. This CDR3 region has 16 residues.

The sample holds a few counts of this clonotype. The chain joins TRBV7-2 to TRBJ2-1, with no clear D. Germline V lookup: CDR1 SGHTA, CDR2 FQGNSA. V shed 5 bases and J shed 10 bases, with 12 bases lying between them. The length of the CDR3 is 12 residues. The CDR3 bases are TGTGCCAGCAGCCAGTGGAGAGGCGAGCAGTTCTTC. It specifies CASSQWRGEQFF.

The V gene is TRBV12-3 or TRBV12-4, the J gene TRBJ2-7; 7 bases are shared with TRBD1. V trimming: 3 bases; J trimming: 2 bases; junction bases outside the gene matches: 13. This CDR3 region has 17 residues. This CDR3 is CASSFGTEKNLPYEQYF. The CDR3 coding sequence is TGTGCCAGCAGTTTTGGGACAGAAAAAAATTTACCCTACGAGCAGTACTTC.

The table lists this clonotype with a few counts. The chain links TRBV6-5 to TRBJ1-2; a possible D gene is TRBD1 (5 bases). V was pared by 0 bases and J by 5 bases, with 10 bases between. Per the germline V gene, CDR1 is MNHEY and CDR2 is SVGAGI. The CDR3 runs to 14 residues. CDR3 amino acids: CASSYSSQGYGYTF. CDR3 nucleotides: TGTGCCAGCAGTTACTCGAGTCAGGGTTATGGCTACACCTTC.

This chain links TRBV13 with TRBJ1-2, with 7 bases matching TRBD1. The CDR3 is made up of 14 amino acids. V lost 4 bases and J lost 4; bases outside the gene matches: 6. Germline CDR1 reads PRHDT; CDR2 reads FYEKMQ (reference sequence). This chain's CDR3 is CASSYGQAAYGYTF. In nucleotides, the CDR3 is TGTGCCAGCAGCTATGGACAGGCTGCCTATGGCTACACCTTC.

The chain recombines TRBV24-1 with TRBJ2-1; 11 positions agree with TRBD1. CDR1 is KGHDR and CDR2 is SFDVKD in the germline V gene. This CDR3 has 15 residues. The V and J ends lost 9 bases and 6 bases, in that order; junction bases with no gene match: 9. As DNA, the CDR3 is TGTGCCACCGCGGACAGGGGGCGCCTCCCCAATGAGCAGTTCTTC. Amino acids: CATADRGRLPNEQFF.

This clonotype was seen ten or more times. The rearrangement links TRBV20-1 to TRBJ1-1, with 7 bases matching TRBD1. There are 14 residues in the CDR3. Losses at the gene ends were 7 bases for V and 2 bases for J; bases not matched to a gene: 10. Germline assignment: CDR1 DFQATT and CDR2 SNEGSKA (reference sequence). The DNA for the CDR3 is TGCAGTGTCCTCAGGGGGGGCGTCAACACTGAAGCTTTCTTT. Its translation: CSVLRGGVNTEAFF.

The table lists this clonotype with a count of one. The chain is built from TRBV24-1 and TRBJ2-7, with 8 nucleotides matching TRBD1. The CDR3 consists of 12 residues. CDR1 KGHDR and CDR2 SFDVKD come from the germline V gene. The V and J ends lost 7 bases and 5 bases, in that order; junction bases with no gene match: 3. The CDR3 DNA reads TGTGCCACCAGCGCAGGGGGCAACGAGCAGTACTTC. Protein: CATSAGGNEQYF.

Regarding this clonotype: A much bigger clone sits one base away, suggesting this may be a read error. This chain links TRBV12-3 or TRBV12-4 with TRBJ1-1; TRBD1 might be the D (6 bases). V was clipped by 6 bases and J by 2 bases, with 13 bases between them. The CDR3 is made up of 14 amino acids. CDR3 DNA: TGTGCCAGCAGCGCCGGGACAAGTAACACTGAAGCTTTCTTT. Its protein product is CASSAGTSNTEAFF.

This clonotype was seen only once. This chain uses TRBV18 with TRBJ1-1; D gene ambiguous. The CDR3 extends over 15 amino acids. Germline-derived CDR1 and CDR2 are KGHSH and LQKENI. The ends were cut back, 3 bases at V and 6 bases at J, with 17 bases in the middle. CDR3 loop: CASSPAQLFGAEAFF. CDR3 bases: TGTGCCAGCTCACCGGCGCAGTTATTCGGGGCTGAAGCTTTCTTT.

This clonotype turned up a few times. The chain combines TRBV7-9 with TRBJ2-3; no definite D call. The CDR3 length is 13 residues. V lost 6 bases to trimming and J lost 1 base, with 8 bases between them. Germline CDR1 and CDR2: SEHNR and FQNEAQ (reference sequence). CDR3: CASRGYGTDTQYF. As DNA, the CDR3 is TGTGCCAGCAGGGGCTACGGCACAGATACGCAGTATTTT.

The rearrangement joins TRBV20-1 to TRBJ2-1; 7 bases line up with TRBD2. Trimming cost V 6 bases and J 0 bases; bases outside gene matches: 11. Germline values: CDR1 DFQATT, CDR2 SNEGSKA (reference sequence). CDR3 length: 16 residues. This CDR3 reads CSAPPGLLSSYNEQFF. The CDR3 DNA follows: TGCAGTGCACCTCCGGGACTACTTAGCTCCTACAATGAGCAGTTCTTC.

The chain joins TRBV7-8 to TRBJ2-1, with D possibly being TRBD2 (6 bases). CDR3 length: 15 residues. Trimming removed 1 base at V and 8 bases at J, with 15 bases between. Per the germline V gene, CDR1 is SGHVS and CDR2 is FQNEAQ. The CDR3 DNA sequence: TGTGCCAGCAGCTTAGGCGAGGGAGGTGGGGATGAGCAGTTCTTC. As protein: CASSLGEGGGDEQFF.

In this sample, this clonotype turned up once. The chain has TRBV10-3 and TRBJ2-2; a weak D match, TRBD2 (6 bases). Germline loops: CDR1 ENHRY, CDR2 SYGVKD. CDR3 length: 15 amino acids. The germline V and J ends were trimmed by 5 bases and 0 bases, with 10 bases remaining between them. DNA for the CDR3: TGTGCCATCAGTAGCGGGCCCACGAACACCGGGGAGCTGTTTTTT. Its protein product is CAISSGPTNTGELFF.

The genes are TRBV20-1 and TRBJ2-4; TRBD2 might be the D (5 bases). Germline CDR1 and CDR2: DFQATT and SNEGSKA (reference sequence). The V and J ends lost 6 bases and 7 bases respectively, with 13 bases between them. The CDR3 is 12 residues long. As DNA, the CDR3 is TGCAGTGCCAGACTGAGCGGTAACATTCAGTACTTC. It codes for CSARLSGNIQYF.

The V gene is TRBV6-6, the J gene TRBJ2-3, with 8 bases that match TRBD1. CDR3 length: 16 residues. Germline V gene sequence: CDR1 MNHNY, CDR2 SVGAGI (reference sequence). With V trimmed by 0 bases and J by 4 bases, 6 bases remained unmatched. CDR3 DNA: TGTGCCAGCAGTTACTCGAGGACAGGGCGGCCAGATACGCAGTATTTT. Translating it yields CASSYSRTGRPDTQYF.